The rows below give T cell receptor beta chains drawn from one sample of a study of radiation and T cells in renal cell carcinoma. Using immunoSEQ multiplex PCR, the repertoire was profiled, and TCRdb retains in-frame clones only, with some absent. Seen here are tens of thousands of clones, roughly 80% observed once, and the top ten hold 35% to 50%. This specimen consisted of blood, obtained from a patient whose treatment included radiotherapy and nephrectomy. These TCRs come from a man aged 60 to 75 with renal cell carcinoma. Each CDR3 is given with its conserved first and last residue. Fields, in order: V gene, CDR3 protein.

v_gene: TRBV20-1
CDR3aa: CSATTDTQYF

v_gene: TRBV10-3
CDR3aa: CAISRTDTEAFF

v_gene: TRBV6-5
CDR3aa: CATGQRAQYF

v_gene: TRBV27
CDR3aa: CASKIRGLAGGLDTQYF

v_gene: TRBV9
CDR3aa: CASRKDGNYGYTF

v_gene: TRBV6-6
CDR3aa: CASTPRPARNSPLHF

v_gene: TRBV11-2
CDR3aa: CASSFSGRGQETQYF

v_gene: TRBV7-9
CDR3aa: CASSLAETGGRETQYF

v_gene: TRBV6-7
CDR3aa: CASSYAVGGQYF

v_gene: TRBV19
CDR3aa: CASSIGTGLASTGELFF

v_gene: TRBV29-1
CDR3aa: CSVEDQGLNYGYTF

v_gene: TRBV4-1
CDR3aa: CASSQGTAPNIYEQYF

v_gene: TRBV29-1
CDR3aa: CSVLRIGLFNEQFF

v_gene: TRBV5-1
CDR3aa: CASSLALTFSGSEQFF

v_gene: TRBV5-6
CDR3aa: CASSRPKNEQFF

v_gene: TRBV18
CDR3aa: CASSPGRDRLRGYTF

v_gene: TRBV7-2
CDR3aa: CASSSRRGNQPQHF

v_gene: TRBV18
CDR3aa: CASSPRKRDGNYGYTF

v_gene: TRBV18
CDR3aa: CASSPARTEPLHF

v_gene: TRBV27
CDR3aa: CASSLSEGVDYGYTF

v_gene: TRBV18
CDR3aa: CASSPVGATDTQYF

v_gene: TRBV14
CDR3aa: CASSQIGGGEKLFF

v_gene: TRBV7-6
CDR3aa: CASSSGPNYEQYF

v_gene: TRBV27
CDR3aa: CASSLTQGPEAFF

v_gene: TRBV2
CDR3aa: CASRGLQSGDTEAFF

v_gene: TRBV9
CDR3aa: CASSPTGGYGEKLFF

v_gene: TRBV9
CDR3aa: CASSETLYDTEAFF

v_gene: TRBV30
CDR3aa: CAWKGHKAKWDTGELFF

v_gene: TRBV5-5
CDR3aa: CASSLAGSYEQYF

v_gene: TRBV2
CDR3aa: CASSGQGGNQPQHF

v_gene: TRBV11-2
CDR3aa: CASSLVGTRTYNEQFF

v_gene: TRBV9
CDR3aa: CASSVASSGAKGYNEQFF

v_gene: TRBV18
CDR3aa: CASSPDRGGNQPQHF

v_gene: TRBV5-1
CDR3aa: CASSLRGGYEQYF

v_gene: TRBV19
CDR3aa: CASKDRGRYGYTF

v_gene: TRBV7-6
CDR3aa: CASSKRGGYGYTF

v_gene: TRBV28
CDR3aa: CASKMGGALTEAFF

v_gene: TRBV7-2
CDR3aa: CASSPYGQSSYNEQFF

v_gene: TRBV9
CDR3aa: CASSVSGRDTGELFF

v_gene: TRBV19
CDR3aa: CASSRRTDTQYF

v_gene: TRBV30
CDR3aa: CAWSVSGFAEAFF

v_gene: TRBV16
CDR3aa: CASSRPDRQETQYF

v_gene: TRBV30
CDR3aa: CAWSDGWFEQFF

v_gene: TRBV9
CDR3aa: CASSVVEGGSVGDTQYF

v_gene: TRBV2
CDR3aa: CASSGNPGSTDTQYF

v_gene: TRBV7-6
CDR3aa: CASSATTYSSYNEQFF

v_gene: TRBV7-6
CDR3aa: CASSRDSSYEQYF

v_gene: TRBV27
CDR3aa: CASSYRQGGEKLFF

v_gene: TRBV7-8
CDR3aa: CASRLGGNTEAFF

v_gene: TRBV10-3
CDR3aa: CAIAGGSYGYTF

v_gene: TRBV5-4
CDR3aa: CASSLTGTGGDTF

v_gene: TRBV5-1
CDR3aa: CASMWGGEAGELFF